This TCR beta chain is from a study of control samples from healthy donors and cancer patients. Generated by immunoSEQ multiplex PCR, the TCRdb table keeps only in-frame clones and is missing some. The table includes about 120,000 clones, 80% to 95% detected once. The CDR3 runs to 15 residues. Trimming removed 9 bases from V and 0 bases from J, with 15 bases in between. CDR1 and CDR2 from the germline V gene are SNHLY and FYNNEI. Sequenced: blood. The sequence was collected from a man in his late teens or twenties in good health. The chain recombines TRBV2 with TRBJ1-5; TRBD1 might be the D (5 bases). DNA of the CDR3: TGTGCCAGTTTGATAGGGGTGTATAGCAATCAGCCCCAGCATTTT. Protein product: CASLIGVYSNQPQHF.